This T cell receptor (beta chain) was captured by sequencing in a study of cytomegalovirus exposure and HLA in healthy donors listed by TCRdb under 2017. Describing the broader study: In an earlier analysis of 587 of the donors, roughly 300 Gb of sequence data and 117 million unique TCR beta sequences from about 179 million T cells were reported. Rather than drawing on any new phenotypic data, the later analysis identified candidate immune exposures from TCR beta sequences and the way those sequences occurred across donors. Five DR-DQ haplotypes were treated as single units for association and clustering because of strong linkage in the cohort. Typing coverage varied by locus: roughly 620-640 donors for A, B, C, DRB1 and DQB1; approximately 520 for DQA1; about 590 for DPA1; around 490 for DPB1. Donor age, sex, ethnicity and CMV serostatus were compiled together with the repertoire data. Around 330 gigabases of sequencing data and around 85 million unique TCR sequences made up an early release that covered about 640 HLA-typed donors. The study profiled the T cell repertoires of 500 to 800 subjects by immunosequencing and related them to cytomegalovirus serostatus. In a later genetic analysis, genome-wide SNP genotypes for about 55% of the 666 donors were used, and that subset was treated as a discovery cohort. A separate validation cohort of more than 100 different subjects was used in addition to the approximately 700-subject first cohort. A later analysis re-analyzed previously published TCR beta repertoires from approximately 700 donors and added high-resolution HLA genotyping to study TCR occurrence patterns. Among the roughly 390 genotyped donors, approximately 81% belonged to the genetic ancestry cluster associated with self-reported Caucasian donors. Across 398 genotyped donors of the cohort, an average of roughly 250,000 unique TCR beta nucleotide sequences per donor were sequenced, and 15% to 20% of those sequences were non-productive. In an earlier analysis of more than 550 of the donors, high-throughput TCR beta sequencing was used to judge whether each TCR beta V gene segment behaved as functional or pseudogenic. The study aimed to test whether signatures of past pathogen exposure could be identified by cataloging public T cell receptors. HLA typing covered class I and class II loci at four-digit resolution. The study combined high-throughput TCR immunosequencing, statistical association of individual TCRs with disease status, and machine learning to predict cytomegalovirus infection status. Every repertoire in the discovery cohort had been generated on one and the same sequencing platform. Overall study results and their limits: Compared with equally common non-associated chains, HLA-associated TCR beta chains in a later analysis were more clonally expanded and had lower generation probabilities. Specific HLA alleles were associated with 15,000 to 20,000 TCR beta sequences at a false discovery rate of 0.05 in a later analysis. Because HLA typing was unavailable for some donors at each locus, only the typed subset was used in association tests. Because counts were too low, 15 to 20 rarely observed V segments, including chromosome 9 orphons, were left out of the earlier analysis of 587 of the donors. It was suggested by the authors that the approach could potentially be generalized to other disease states and immunological phenotypes. In a later analysis, the rate of TCR association differed among HLA loci, with DRB1 alleles having the most associated TCRs and HLA-C alleles having the fewest. In vitro tests confirmed that three of the cytomegalovirus-associated TCR beta chains recognize cytomegalovirus antigens. For the cohort, immune exposure information was limited to CMV serostatus. A further reported finding was that TCR beta sequences accurately predicted the HLA-A and HLA-B alleles for most subjects in the first cohort. Assigning TCR associations to individual alleles was difficult when HLA alleles, especially DR and DQ, strongly co-occurred. Compared with the 666-donor mean, donors in an Asian-associated ancestry cluster had fewer N-insertions in productive TCRs, according to a later genetic analysis. Presence/absence analyses assumed roughly uniform sequencing depth across donors, an assumption that may not hold. An earlier analysis of some 590 of the donors showed that most TCR beta V segments appeared in productive rearrangements either about 87% or about 30% of the time, which broadly matched IMGT annotations. While some public TCRs were present in many individuals, most TCR sequences turned up only very rarely across donors. Correlated functional status among segregating V segments might reflect linkage disequilibrium, but an unknown experimental factor could not be ruled out. An association between a missense DCLRE1C variant and V-gene and J-gene trimming of TCR beta chains was found in a later genetic analysis and replicated in an independent cohort. Several of the top co-occurrence clusters appeared to be linked to parvovirus B19, influenza, CMV and Epstein-Barr virus, according to a later analysis. Because the 87-base-pair reads could not distinguish some IMGT-functional V segments, including TRBV6-2 and TRBV6-3, those segments were excluded. The study gave a list of around 170 TCR beta chains associated with cytomegalovirus. In this cohort, only TCR beta chains were sequenced, and detectable features were limited by the absence of alpha or paired-chain data. In a later analysis, most CMV-associated TCR beta chains were found to appear HLA-restricted, with HLA associations seemingly driven largely by CMV exposure. The classifier was reported to diagnose cytomegalovirus status with high specificity and sensitivity in both the original cohort and the validation cohort. A cluster of highly shared sequence variants was judged likely to represent a technical artifact of the sequencing pipeline.

Inclusive of the bounding cysteine and phenylalanine, the CDR3 is 12 residues long. Only the CDR3 region is kept as DNA, spanning 36 bases read in frame from base 1. The V end loses 7 bases and the J end loses 2 bases, and a stretch of 6 bases separates them. The germline V gene specifies SNHLY as CDR1 and FYNNEI as CDR2. In total, 666 healthy bone marrow donors made up the cohort. Cohort members were all nominally healthy when sampled, although unrecorded immune exposures were likely present. The donor was CMV seronegative and was included in the group of a few hundred seronegative cohort members. Every donor gave a peripheral blood sample, and the peripheral blood mononuclear cells from that sample were used for TCR beta sequencing. The Qiagen DNeasy Blood Extraction Kit was used to extract genomic DNA from the blood cell samples. Worth noting for this clone: This clone's antigen is unknown.

Receptor amplification or capture employed the immunoSEQ multiplex PCR assay. For the multiplex PCR, a mixture combining 60 forward primers for TCR Vbeta segments and 13 reverse primers for TCR Jbeta segments was used. Amplification of the CDR3 region of rearranged TCR beta genes was performed with a multiplex PCR assay on genomic DNA. The amplified TCR beta libraries were sequenced on the Illumina HiSeq System as 87-base-pair reads. Processing in the source paper ran as follows. A later analysis counted tens of millions of unique TCR beta chains across the approximately 700 repertoires, and 10 million to 11 million of these chains were shared by at least two donors. Raw reads were error-corrected and collapsed into unique sequences with a nearest-neighbor algorithm that merged closely related sequences to remove PCR and sequencing errors. To assign V, D and J gene segments, CDR3 sequences were aligned to IMGT reference sequences. For a sequence to be retained, a match of at least six nucleotides was required to both a V gene segment and a J gene segment. Rearrangements were called productive when the CDR3 lacked stop codons and stayed in frame with V and J; all others were non-productive. Following IMGT convention, CDR3 was defined as the stretch from the second conserved V-encoded cysteine to the conserved J-encoded phenylalanine. The earlier analysis of fewer than 750 of the donors excluded sequences that lacked an unambiguous match to a single V gene segment. In an earlier analysis of several hundred of the donors, a V segment was called functional when productive rearrangements were above 56.7%, and segregating when the standard deviation between donors exceeded 5%. A statistical classification framework was developed to diagnose cytomegalovirus status using the catalog of TCR beta chain sequences. In a later analysis, TCR nucleotide sequences were compared against IMGT/GENE-DB human TR gene sequences so that V and J genes could be assigned. A later analysis assigned CDR3 sequences and most-parsimonious VDJ recombination scenarios with the TCRdist pipeline. A later analysis defined each TCR beta chain by its CDR3 amino acid sequence plus V-gene family, and excluded reads lacking a unique V-gene family. In a later analysis, nearly 600 highly shared, low-generation-probability nucleotide sequences were removed to address suspected cross-contamination and a sequencing artifact. In a later analysis, a clonal expansion index was calculated for each public chain from normalized within-repertoire ranks of inferred template counts. Generation probabilities in a later analysis came from a VDJ recombination model fitted to out-of-frame rearrangements, and those results were checked against IGoR. In a later analysis, hypergeometric tests were used to score TCR-TCR, TCR-HLA and TCR-CMV co-occurrence, with a repertoire-size bias correction applied to TCR pairs. False discovery rates were estimated in a later analysis by permuting HLA or CMV assignments 20 times. In a later analysis, co-occurring TCRs were grouped using DBSCAN, and TCRdist sequence similarity was added for clustering within HLA-allele-positive subsets. Repertoires with fewer than 30,000 or more than 120,000 public chains were left out of co-occurrence clustering, as were a handful of repertoires with anomalous nucleotide sharing. In TCRdb, the immuneACCESS table is reduced to in-frame sequences with V and J assigned. These tables do not hold every clone; where another copy was compared, an unresolved V gene accounts for under half, and the others remain unexplained. V and J calls and clone size follow that table, whereas D and trimming were derived from the DNA. This sample's table carries some 160,000 clones. The top ten clonotypes cover 2% to 2.5% of the sample.

The sample was PBMCs. The receptor was isolated from a man aged 25 to 45 in good health and CMV-seronegative. The chain was built from TRBV2 and TRBJ2-1; there is no confident call for the D gene. The CDR3 amino acid sequence is: CASTIPYNEQFF. Here is the DNA: TGTGCCAGCACAATCCCCTACAATGAGCAGTTCTTC.